In this sample, the clone carrying this T cell receptor (beta chain) turned up many times. Its specificity is unknown. There were no patients who had received any treatment before thyroid surgery. TCRdb re-called clones via MiXCR from the PCR reads. The profile shows 35,000 to 40,000 clones, around 21% of them singletons. This record belongs to a study of metastatic and nonmetastatic thyroid tumors. For the study at large: Comparison of repertoires was carried out across blood and tumor or nodule tissue from malignant and benign thyroid patients. Study-wide points: Reportedly, malignant thyroid tumors had significantly higher TCR beta diversity than benign nodules, in blood and tumor.

Sequenced input: blood. This sequence originates from a female donor with papillary thyroid cancer or a benign thyroid nodule (not recorded which). Some clones in this sample may be carry-over from other donors' samples.

This CDR3 is CASRNGIAGYNEQFF. The CDR3 DNA reads as TGTGCCAGTAGAAATGGGATAGCGGGATATAATGAGCAGTTCTTC. The chain links TRBV19 to TRBJ2-1, with 8 nucleotides matching TRBD2. Germline CDR1 is LNHDA and CDR2 is SQIVND (reference sequence). J lost 7 bases, V lost 6 bases, and 11 bases had no gene match. This CDR3 spans 15 amino acids.